This passage covers 14 T cell receptor beta chains from one sample sequenced in a study of blood T cell repertoires in COVID-19. Produced via immunoSEQ multiplex PCR; TCRdb's table is partial and in-frame only. This table has just over 300,000 clones, roughly 87% appearing once. The sequencing sample was made of peripheral blood. All receptors come from a man between 18 and 29 years old with active or convalescent COVID-19.

The rearrangement uses TRBV9 and TRBJ2-2, with 8 positions matching TRBD2. Germline V CDR1 and CDR2: SGDLS, YYNGEE. The V segment lost 4 bases and the J segment 7 bases; nucleotides outside the gene matches: 9. This CDR3 region has 15 residues. DNA for the CDR3: TGTGCCAGCAGCACCTCGGGACTAGAGGTCGGGGAGCTGTTTTTT. Translating gives CASSTSGLEVGELFF.

This clone was found once. V is TRBV4-1 and J is TRBJ2-1; TRBD2 might be the D (5 bases). V lost 3 bases, J lost 3 bases, and 12 bases lay in between. The germline CDR1 and CDR2 sequences are MGHRA and YSYEKL. This CDR3 comprises 15 residues. For the CDR3, the DNA is TGCGCCAGCAGCCAGGGATGGACTGTCTACAATGAGCAGTTCTTC. Amino acid sequence: CASSQGWTVYNEQFF.

This chain links TRBV9 with TRBJ2-5; 9 bases line up with TRBD2. Unmatched junction bases numbered 3, after V lost 0 bases and J lost 3 bases. This CDR3 has 15 amino acids. Germline CDR1 SGDLS, CDR2 YYNGEE. The CDR3 nucleotides are TGTGCCAGCAGCGTAGATGGCGGGGGGGAAGAGACCCAGTACTTC. Translated, it gives CASSVDGGGEETQYF.

The V and J genes are TRBV19 and TRBJ1-1, with 8 bases that match TRBD1. J gave up 2 bases and V 6 bases, and 8 bases lay outside the gene matches. The CDR3 runs 15 residues. CDR1 is LNHDA and CDR2 is SQIVND in the germline V gene (reference sequence). CDR3 sequence: CASRLRGQVNTEAFF. CDR3 bases: TGTGCCAGTAGGCTCCGGGGACAGGTAAACACTGAAGCTTTCTTT.

The V and J genes are TRBV10-1 and TRBJ2-7; D may be TRBD1 (6 bases). Germline V CDR1 and CDR2: WNHNN, SYGVQD (reference sequence). The CDR3 loop spans 11 amino acids. The V and J ends lost 5 bases and 6 bases respectively, with 8 bases between them. The CDR3 region has the DNA TGCGCCAGCAGTCAGGGGTTCGAGCAGTACTTC. Translation gives CASSQGFEQYF.

CDR3 nucleotide sequence: TGCGCCAGCGCAGCGGGTCTCTCCTACGAGCAGTACTTC. Its translation is CASAAGLSYEQYF. V usage is TRBV5-1 and J usage is TRBJ2-7; D possibly corresponds to TRBD2 (6 bases). The V and J ends lost 7 bases and 0 bases respectively, with 11 bases between them. From germline, CDR1 is SGHRS and CDR2 YFSETQ. The CDR3 is made up of 13 amino acids.

The chain links TRBV4-3 to TRBJ1-1; possible D gene TRBD1, 5 bases. Trimming stripped 0 bases from V and 4 bases from J, with 9 bases between. The CDR3 loop spans 14 amino acids. Germline V CDR1 and CDR2: LGHNA, YSLEER. As DNA, the CDR3 is TGCGCCAGCAGCCAAGATAGGGGACTCACTGAAGCTTTCTTT. Translation gives CASSQDRGLTEAFF.

The genes are TRBV6-5 and TRBJ1-2; weak D call: TRBD1 (6 bases). Germline lookup yields CDR1 MNHEY and CDR2 SVGAGI. V lost 5 bases, J lost 3 bases, and 10 bases lay in between. This CDR3 has 13 residues. CDR3: CASSLNRDYGYTF. In DNA form, the CDR3 reads TGTGCCAGCAGTCTGAACAGGGACTATGGCTACACCTTC.

J is TRBJ1-1 and V is TRBV19, with unresolved D. Germline CDR1 is LNHDA and CDR2 is SQIVND (reference sequence). The CDR3 contains 12 residues. Trimming cost V 10 bases and J 1 base, with 10 bases left between them. For the CDR3, the DNA is TGTGCCACGATCCGGGAGAACACTGAAGCTTTCTTT. This codes for CATIRENTEAFF.

This rearrangement joins TRBV10-2 to TRBJ2-7, with TRBD2 identical over 12 bases. The CDR3 sequence is 16 residues long. The V and J ends lost 6 bases and 4 bases, in that order; junction bases with no gene match: 10. Germline-derived CDR1 and CDR2 are WSHSY and SAAADI. The CDR3 sequence is CASSDFTGTSGYEQYF. Here the CDR3 DNA reads TGCGCCAGCAGCGATTTTACCGGGACTAGCGGGTACGAGCAGTACTTC.

The V gene is TRBV4-3, the J gene TRBJ1-2, with D tentatively TRBD1 (5 bases). The length of the CDR3 is 15 residues. Germline lookup yields CDR1 LGHNA and CDR2 YSLEER. Trimming cost V 2 bases and J 5 bases, with 15 bases left between them. CDR3 sequence: CASSQNTGGLYGYTF. CDR3 in DNA: TGCGCCAGCAGCCAAAACACGGGGGGGTTATATGGCTACACCTTC.

The V and J genes are TRBV7-9 and TRBJ2-6; the D is unclear. Deletions cut 3 bases from V and 0 bases from J, with 6 bases between. Germline lookup yields CDR1 SEHNR and CDR2 FQNEAQ (reference sequence). CDR3 length: 15 residues. CDR3 sequence (DNA): TGTGCCAGCAGCTTTCTATTCTCTGGGGCCAACGTCCTGACTTTC. Protein product: CASSFLFSGANVLTF.

The DNA of the CDR3 is TGTGCCAGCACCAAGGACAGGGGTTACGAGCAGTACTTC. Translating gives CASTKDRGYEQYF. V and J are TRBV28 and TRBJ2-7, with 9 bases that match TRBD1. With 7 bases clipped from V and 4 bases from J, the junction kept 5 bases outside the gene matches. The CDR3 sequence is 13 residues long. In germline, CDR1 is MDHEN, CDR2 SYDVKM. Complete variable domain (other parts from reference TRBV28 and TRBJ2-7): DVKVTQSSRYLVKRTGEKVFLECVQDMDHENMFWYRQDPGLGLRLIYFSYDVKMKEKGDIPEGYSVSREKKERFSLILESASTNQTSMYLCASTKDRGYEQYFGPGTRLTVT.

V usage is TRBV27 and J usage is TRBJ2-2; 15 positions agree with TRBD2. Unmatched junction bases numbered 8, after V lost 1 base and J lost 5 bases. This CDR3 contains 19 residues. Per the germline V gene, CDR1 is MNHEY and CDR2 is SMNVEV (reference sequence). The CDR3 region is CASSLFGLAGGVGTGELFF. CDR3 coding DNA: TGTGCCAGCAGTTTATTTGGACTAGCGGGAGGGGTCGGGACCGGGGAGCTGTTTTTT.